The clone carrying this T cell receptor beta chain was counted a single time. The entry originates in a study of multiple sclerosis patients with progressive multifocal leukoencephalopathy. As to time point: time of PML onset. With 5 bases clipped from V and 8 bases from J, the junction kept 15 bases outside the gene matches. The CDR3 is 17 residues long. The germline V gene has CDR1 SGHNT and CDR2 YYREEE (reference sequence). Libraries were prepared by immunoSEQ multiplex PCR; TCRdb keeps only in-frame clonotypes and omits some of them. The sample has over 25,000 clones; about 90% are singletons. The source material was PBMCs, sampled from a patient treated with natalizumab. The V call is TRBV5-4, the J call TRBJ2-1; 11 positions agree with TRBD2. This clonotype originated in a human donor with progressive multifocal leukoencephalopathy. This CDR3 is CASSALAGGVGTDEQFF. The CDR3 coding sequence is TGTGCCAGCAGTGCTCTAGCGGGAGGCGTAGGGACCGATGAGCAGTTCTTC. The whole variable domain, remainder taken from reference TRBV5-4 and TRBJ2-1, is ETGVTQSPTHLIKTRGQQVTLRCSSQSGHNTVSWYQQALGQGPQFIFQYYREEENGRGNFPPRFSGLQFPNYSSELNVNALELDDSALYLCASSALAGGVGTDEQFFGPGTRLTVL.